In its sample, the clone carrying this TCR beta chain was seen a few times. This specimen belongs to a study of T-cell reconstitution after alpha-beta-depleted transplantation in children. J gave up 4 bases and V 5 bases, and 9 bases lay outside the gene matches. This CDR3 contains 16 residues. The germline V gene has CDR1 KGHDR and CDR2 SFDVKD. Unique molecular identifiers were used to barcode this TCRbeta library. Using its own MiXCR run on the PCR reads, TCRdb lists one record per CDR3 protein. Among around 78,000 distinct CDR3 sequences listed, 12% to 15% were seen once. Sequenced here: PBMCs, mostly from graft donor cells, sampled 180 days after TCRalphabeta/CD19-depleted stem cell transplant. The sequence derives from a male patient between 2 and 9 years old who had a stem cell transplant for acute lymphoblastic leukemia, so the T cells may come from the graft donor. The rearrangement links TRBV24-1 to TRBJ2-2, with TRBD1 identical over 7 bases. This chain's CDR3 is CATSALPGQFTGELFF. CDR3 bases: TGTGCCACCAGTGCCCTACCGGGACAGTTCACCGGGGAGCTGTTTTTT.